The 30 T cell receptor beta chains presented below share a single source sample, sequenced in a study of T cells in Graves' hyperthyroidism and ophthalmopathy. TCR beta CDR3 regions were amplified from RNA transcripts. In the first-round RT-PCR of the TCR CDR3, the HTBI primer set was used. From the multiplex PCR reads, TCRdb called clonotypes with MiXCR, one entry per CDR3 protein. The sample records about 600,000 distinct CDR3 sequences, approximately 15% being singletons. Sequenced material: blood. Receptors were obtained from a woman younger than 30 with Graves' ophthalmopathy.

This clonotype has a count of ten or more. The chain employs TRBV11-2 and TRBJ2-1; 8 nucleotides align to TRBD1. With 6 bases clipped from V and 9 bases from J, the junction kept 13 bases outside the gene matches. The germline V gene has CDR1 SGHAT and CDR2 FQNNGV. The CDR3 is 15 amino acids. The CDR3 is CASRKPGQAHGEQFF. CDR3 bases: TGTGCCAGCAGAAAGCCGGGACAGGCTCACGGTGAGCAGTTCTTC.

This sequence joins TRBV19 and TRBJ1-5; 8 nucleotides match TRBD1. In germline, CDR1 is LNHDA, CDR2 SQIVND (reference sequence). The CDR3 is 17 residues long. Germline trimming cut 3 bases from V and 2 bases from J; bases unmatched to any gene: 9. The CDR3 DNA reads TGTGCCAGTAGTATTGGGACAGGCCTGGGAGGCAATCAGCCCCAGCATTTT. Its translation is CASSIGTGLGGNQPQHF.

The chain links TRBV6-1 to TRBJ2-1; D is possibly TRBD2 (7 bases). Germline CDR1 and CDR2: MNHNS and SASEGT. This CDR3 comprises 18 residues. The V and J ends lost 1 base and 2 bases respectively, with 18 bases between them. The CDR3: CASSEEVRGGGPYNEQFF. The DNA for the CDR3 is TGTGCCAGCAGTGAAGAAGTAAGAGGGGGGGGCCCCTACAATGAGCAGTTCTTC.

The chain carries TRBV6-1 and TRBJ2-2, with TRBD2 matching over 8 bases. CDR1 is MNHNS and CDR2 is SASEGT in the germline V gene. J gave up 6 bases and V 6 bases, and 6 bases lay outside the gene matches. There are 14 residues in the CDR3. Written as DNA, the CDR3 is TGTGCCAGCAGGAGTAGCGGGATGTCCGGGGAGCTGTTTTTT. Its translation is CASRSSGMSGELFF.

This clonotype has a count of ten or more. The chain uses TRBV11-2 and TRBJ2-1; D may be TRBD1 or TRBD2 (5 bases each). The CDR3 loop spans 18 amino acids. The germline CDR1 and CDR2 sequences are SGHAT and FQNNGV. The ends were cut back, 5 bases at V and 0 bases at J, with 20 bases in the middle. DNA for the CDR3: TGTGCCAGCAGCACAGGCCGACCTAGCACCAACTCCTACAATGAGCAGTTCTTC. Its translation: CASSTGRPSTNSYNEQFF.

The table lists this clonotype with many counts. This chain uses TRBV28 with TRBJ2-3; TRBD1 might be the D (6 bases). From germline, CDR1 is MDHEN and CDR2 SYDVKM. V was trimmed by 6 bases and J by 3 bases, leaving 16 bases between them. CDR3 size: 15 residues. This chain's CDR3 is CASSPDRWGTDTQYF. As DNA, the CDR3 is TGTGCCAGCAGCCCAGACAGGTGGGGGACAGATACGCAGTATTTT.

This clonotype showed up just a few times. V and J are TRBV11-2 and TRBJ1-2; the match to TRBD1 covers 7 bases. Germline CDR1 reads SGHAT; CDR2 reads FQNNGV. The CDR3 totals 15 residues. V was pared by 5 bases and J by 2 bases, with 8 bases of the junction left unmatched. This CDR3 reads CASSPTGVRNYGYTF. The CDR3, as DNA: TGTGCCAGCAGCCCCACAGGGGTTCGGAACTATGGCTACACCTTC.

Only a few counts were recorded for this clonotype. V gene TRBV19 combines with J gene TRBJ1-1; D is unclear. The germline V gene has CDR1 LNHDA and CDR2 SQIVND (reference sequence). With 4 bases removed from V and 4 bases from J, the gap between germline ends came to 7 bases. The CDR3 extends over 12 amino acids. CDR3 amino acids: CASSTQATEAFF. CDR3 in DNA: TGTGCCAGTAGTACCCAGGCCACTGAAGCTTTCTTT. Based on the CDR3 plus reference TRBV19 and TRBJ1-1, the full variable domain is DGGITQSPKYLFRKEGQNVTLSCEQNLNHDAMYWYRQDPGQGLRLIYYSQIVNDFQKGDIAEGYSVSREKKESFPLTVTSAQKNPTAFYLCASSTQATEAFFGQGTRLTVV.

This clonotype came up many times. The chain carries TRBV28 and TRBJ2-7; 8 bases agree with TRBD1. The junction had 5 bases not matched to a gene; V was cut back by 5 bases and J by 2 bases. Germline V CDR1 and CDR2: MDHEN, SYDVKM. The CDR3 loop spans 14 amino acids. The CDR3 reads CASSRQGPTYEQYF. CDR3 sequence (DNA): TGTGCCAGCAGTCGACAGGGGCCTACCTACGAGCAGTACTTC.

The chain carries TRBV18 and TRBJ2-5; maybe TRBD2 (6 bases). The CDR3 runs 17 residues. Germline CDR1 is KGHSH and CDR2 is LQKENI. V was cut by 4 bases and J by 2 bases, with 20 bases left in between. The CDR3 coding sequence is TGTGCCAGCTCACTAACGCGGAGTGGGACTTTACAAGAGACCCAGTACTTC. Translation gives CASSLTRSGTLQETQYF.

V is TRBV6-9 and J is TRBJ1-6, with TRBD1 as a possible D gene (5 bases). The CDR3 covers 15 residues. Germline V gene sequence: CDR1 MNHGY, CDR2 SVAAGI. V was shortened by 4 bases and J by 9 bases, with 16 bases between the two germline ends. The CDR3 loop is CASSSGLQEFSPLHF. CDR3 nucleotides: TGTGCCAGCAGTTCGGGATTACAGGAATTTTCACCCCTCCACTTT.

This clonotype has more than one count but fewer than ten. CDR3 DNA: TGCGCCAGCAGCCAAGATTACGCCGGTTCCCCGGACATTCAGTACTTC. It yields the protein CASSQDYAGSPDIQYF. The chain combines TRBV4-1 with TRBJ2-4; unclear D gene. The length of the CDR3 is 16 residues. Looked up from germline, CDR1 is MGHRA and CDR2 is YSYEKL. The ends were cut back, 0 bases at V and 8 bases at J, with 17 bases in the middle.

This clonotype was detected a few times. This chain links TRBV19 with TRBJ1-1; possible D gene TRBD1, 5 bases. The CDR3 has 15 residues. V lost 3 bases and J lost 4, with 15 bases in between. Germline CDR1 LNHDA, CDR2 SQIVND (reference sequence). The CDR3 DNA sequence: TGTGCCAGTAGTATCGGTACACGGGGGGGCACTGAAGCTTTCTTT. This sequence encodes CASSIGTRGGTEAFF.

This clonotype has at least ten counts. The chain has TRBV6-1 and TRBJ1-1; D might be TRBD1 (5 bases). Trimming pared 5 bases from V and 0 bases from J, leaving 10 bases between. Germline V lookup: CDR1 MNHNS, CDR2 SASEGT. This CDR3 spans 14 amino acids. The CDR3 loop reads CASSQGWMNTEAFF. CDR3 bases: TGTGCCAGCAGTCAGGGATGGATGAACACTGAAGCTTTCTTT.

This clonotype was observed many times. The CDR3 region is CASSLVDTQNTEAFF. The CDR3 DNA reads TGTGCCAGCAGCTTAGTAGATACCCAGAACACTGAAGCTTTCTTT. The chain couples TRBV7-9 to TRBJ1-1; D gene uncertain. V dropped 1 base and J dropped 1 base, with 10 bases sitting between them. The germline V gene has CDR1 SEHNR and CDR2 FQNEAQ (reference sequence). The CDR3 extends over 15 amino acids.

This clonotype was counted at least ten times. This chain connects TRBV6-2 or TRBV6-3 to TRBJ2-7; perhaps D is TRBD1 or TRBD2 (5 bases each). Germline lookup yields CDR1 MNHEY and CDR2 SVGEGT. CDR3 length: 14 residues. The V gene lost 3 bases and the J gene lost 5 bases, with 14 bases spanning the gap. CDR3 region: CASSYLRDGHEQYF. Here the CDR3 DNA reads TGTGCCAGCAGTTATTTGAGGGACGGGCACGAGCAGTACTTC.

The genes are TRBV7-9 and TRBJ2-5; D perhaps matches TRBD1 (6 bases). Trimming pared 1 base from V and 5 bases from J, leaving 17 bases between. The CDR3 has 16 amino acids. Germline CDR1 and CDR2: SEHNR and FQNEAQ (reference sequence). The CDR3 sequence is CASSLVQGRARETQYF. The CDR3 DNA sequence: TGTGCCAGCAGCTTAGTACAGGGAAGGGCCCGGGAGACCCAGTACTTC.

This clonotype was counted at least ten times. The gene calls are TRBV11-3 and TRBJ2-1; 14 bases are a match to TRBD2. The germline gives CDR1 SGHNT, CDR2 YENEEA. The V segment lost 2 bases and the J segment 8 bases; nucleotides outside the gene matches: 5. This CDR3 spans 16 amino acids. In DNA form, the CDR3 reads TGTGCCAGCAGCTTAATGGGACTAGCGGGAGTCTATGAGCAGTTCTTC. It translates to CASSLMGLAGVYEQFF.

This chain joins TRBV6-2 or TRBV6-3 and TRBJ2-7; no definite D call. The CDR3 spans 13 residues. Germline CDR1 and CDR2: MNHEY and SVGEGT. Trimming removed 3 bases at V and 2 bases at J, with 8 bases between. In nucleotides, the CDR3 is TGTGCCAGCAGTTATGAGGACCCCTACGAGCAGTACTTC. This codes for CASSYEDPYEQYF.

This clonotype was recorded many times. This chain links TRBV13 with TRBJ2-7; weak D call: TRBD1 (5 bases). The CDR3 is 14 amino acids. Germline CDR1 is PRHDT and CDR2 is FYEKMQ (reference sequence). Trimming shortened V by 1 base and J by 3 bases, and 10 bases separated the two germline ends. DNA for the CDR3: TGTGCCAGCAGCTTAGAGGACACCTACTACGAGCAGTACTTC. Its translation is CASSLEDTYYEQYF.

This clonotype was seen at least ten times. The genes are TRBV6-2 or TRBV6-3 and TRBJ2-1; 10 nucleotides align to TRBD2. The CDR3 is 18 amino acids. V trimming: 3 bases; J trimming: 1 base; junction bases outside the gene matches: 9. Germline V gene sequence: CDR1 MNHEY, CDR2 SVGEGT. The CDR3 protein is CASSYWLAGEGSYNEQFF. The DNA for the CDR3 is TGTGCCAGCAGTTATTGGCTAGCGGGAGAGGGGTCCTACAATGAGCAGTTCTTC.

This clonotype was observed many times. The gene calls are TRBV20-1 and TRBJ1-1, with D hard to call. V lost 0 bases and J 0 bases, leaving 5 bases between the germline ends. The CDR3 loop spans 13 amino acids. CDR1 and CDR2 from the germline V gene are DFQATT and SNEGSKA (reference sequence). The CDR3 reads CSARDTVNTEAFF. In DNA, the CDR3 is TGCAGTGCTAGAGATACAGTGAACACTGAAGCTTTCTTT.

This chain connects TRBV28 to TRBJ1-1; 10 nucleotides align to TRBD1. Germline V CDR1 and CDR2: MDHEN, SYDVKM. With V trimmed by 8 bases and J by 1 base, 4 bases remained unmatched. This CDR3 has 14 residues. CDR3 bases: TGTGCCAGCGGACAGGGGGTTTCGAACACTGAAGCTTTCTTT. The encoded protein is CASGQGVSNTEAFF. The variable domain in full, with the rest retrieved from reference TRBV28 and TRBJ1-1, is DVKVTQSSRYLVKRTGEKVFLECVQDMDHENMFWYRQDPGLGLRLIYFSYDVKMKEKGDIPEGYSVSREKKERFSLILESASTNQTSMYLCASGQGVSNTEAFFGQGTRLTVV.

Many counts were recorded for this clonotype. The chain carries TRBV12-3 or TRBV12-4 and TRBJ2-7; no clear D. The CDR3 has 17 residues. V lost 2 bases and J lost 0, with 17 bases in between. The CDR3, as DNA: TGTGCCAGCAGTTTAACTGGGCTCGCACTAAGCTCCTACGAGCAGTACTTC. Protein sequence: CASSLTGLALSSYEQYF.

This clonotype was picked up many times. J is TRBJ1-6 and V is TRBV11-2; D uncertain. V gave up 2 bases and J gave up 3 bases, with 8 bases separating them. CDR1 is SGHAT, CDR2 FQNNGV, per germline. The CDR3 has 15 residues. CDR3 residues: CASSLTSSYNSPLHF. DNA of the CDR3: TGTGCCAGCAGCTTAACAAGCAGCTATAATTCACCCCTCCACTTT.

For this clonotype: This may come from a read error, since a much larger clone is one base off. The chain joins TRBV2 to TRBJ2-1, with D unresolved. CDR3 length equals 9 residues. Germline-derived CDR1 and CDR2 are SNHLY and FYNNEI. This CDR3 is CAGSAEQFF. DNA for the CDR3: TGTGCCGGCAGTGCAGAGCAGTTCTTC.

This clonotype occurred once. This rearrangement joins TRBV5-6 to TRBJ2-2; 9 bases fit TRBD2. Germline V gene lookup returns CDR1 SGHDT and CDR2 YYEEEE. CDR3 length: 17 residues. V shed 4 bases, J shed 4 bases, and the junction held 11 bases outside the gene matches. The CDR3 region has the DNA TGTGCCAGCAGCCTTACAATAGCGGGAGAACGCACCGGGGAGCTGTTTTTT. This sequence encodes CASSLTIAGERTGELFF. Drawing the rest from reference TRBV5-6 and TRBJ2-2, the complete variable domain is DAGVTQSPTHLIKTRGQQVTLRCSPKSGHDTVSWYQQALGQGPQFIFQYYEEEERQRGNFPDRFSGHQFPNYSSELNVNALLLGDSALYLCASSLTIAGERTGELFFGEGSRLTVL.

This clonotype appeared many times. The V gene is TRBV20-1, the J gene TRBJ2-1; 7 positions agree with TRBD1. The CDR3 is 15 amino acids. V dropped 3 bases and J dropped 9; count of bases not matched to a gene: 14. Germline V gene lookup returns CDR1 DFQATT and CDR2 SNEGSKA (reference sequence). This CDR3 reads CSASLPRTGTGEQFF. The CDR3 DNA is TGCAGTGCTAGTCTGCCCAGGACAGGCACTGGTGAGCAGTTCTTC.

V usage is TRBV19 and J usage is TRBJ2-7; D tentatively fits TRBD1 or TRBD2 (5 bases each). From germline, CDR1 is LNHDA and CDR2 SQIVND (reference sequence). This CDR3 contains 16 residues. The V and J ends lost 10 bases and 3 bases respectively, with 25 bases between them. This chain's CDR3 is CATAVGATQDFYEQYF. Written as DNA, the CDR3 is TGTGCCACAGCGGTGGGCGCGACACAGGACTTCTACGAGCAGTACTTC.

Many counts were recorded for this clonotype. The V and J genes are TRBV11-2 and TRBJ1-1, with a possible D match to TRBD1 (6 bases). Trimming cost V 3 bases and J 1 base, with 15 bases left between them. The CDR3 is 16 residues long. Germline V gene lookup returns CDR1 SGHAT and CDR2 FQNNGV. This chain's CDR3 is CASSFFRQAGNTEAFF. The DNA of the CDR3 is TGTGCCAGCAGCTTCTTCCGACAGGCCGGGAACACTGAAGCTTTCTTT.